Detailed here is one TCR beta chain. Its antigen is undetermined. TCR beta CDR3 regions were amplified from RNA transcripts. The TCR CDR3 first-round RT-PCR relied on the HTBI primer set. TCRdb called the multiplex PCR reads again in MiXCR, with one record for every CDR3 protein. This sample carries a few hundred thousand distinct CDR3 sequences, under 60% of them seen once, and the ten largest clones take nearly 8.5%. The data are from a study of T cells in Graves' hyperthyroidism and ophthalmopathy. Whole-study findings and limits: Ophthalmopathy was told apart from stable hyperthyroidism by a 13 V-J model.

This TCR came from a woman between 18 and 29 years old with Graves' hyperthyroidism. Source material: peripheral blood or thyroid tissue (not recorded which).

CDR3 loop: CAISESVFF. For the CDR3, the DNA is TGTGCCATCAGTGAGTCGGTGTTTTTT. The genes are TRBV10-3 and TRBJ2-2; no clear D gene. V dropped 0 bases and J dropped 15 bases, with 2 bases sitting between them. Per germline, CDR1 ENHRY and CDR2 SYGVKD. There are 9 residues in the CDR3.